This T cell receptor beta chain was obtained from a study of blood T cell repertoires in COVID-19. Whole-study context: The United States, Italy and Spain supplied acute and convalescent COVID-19 samples. T cells, B-cell-depleted T cells, or PBMCs supplied cDNA or gDNA.

Repertoires were generated with immunoSEQ multiplex PCR, while TCRdb's copy carries only in-frame clones and drops some. The table records roughly 170,000 clones, about 84% of them present only once. The CDR3 spans 18 residues. Germline CDR1 reads SGHAT; CDR2 reads FQDESV (reference sequence). V gave up 0 bases and J gave up 1 base; unmatched junction bases: 4. The TCR sequence derives from a human donor in a cohort sampled during active COVID-19. The V and J genes are TRBV11-1 and TRBJ2-3, with TRBD2 identical over 13 bases. The sequenced sample consisted of peripheral blood. The CDR3 sequence is CASSLAGLAGTRTDTQYF. CDR3 bases: TGTGCCAGCAGCTTAGCGGGACTAGCGGGGACACGCACAGATACGCAGTATTTT. Full variable domain (rest looked up from reference TRBV11-1 and TRBJ2-3): EAEVAQSPRYKITEKSQAVAFWCDPISGHATLYWYRQILGQGPELLVQFQDESVVDDSQLPKDRFSAERLKGVDSTLKIQPAELGDSAMYLCASSLAGLAGTRTDTQYFGPGTRLTVL.